Below, 32 T cell receptor beta chains from the same sample are listed, as sequenced in a study of tumor and adjacent non-tumor tissue in lung cancer (dated by TCRdb to 2016 to 2018). The library relied on multiplex PCR. Reads for this sample came from an Illumina HiSeq 2500. TCRbeta libraries were constructed through three rounds of nested PCR with primers (Table S4) according to protocols adapted from ARM-PCR. TCRdb trimmed the raw reads at Q25, called clones with MiXCR and kept productive beta chains. Every distinct CDR3 protein forms one entry, paired with its most common genes and DNA. The sample data list 45,000 to 65,000 distinct CDR3 sequences, and about 80% of these were observed just once. Of the sample, around a quarter falls within the top ten clones. RNA was isolated from bulk, unsorted tissue, and RNA quality was assessed with a NanoDrop ND-1000 and an Agilent 2100. For the normal lung samples, distant non-tumor tissue was collected more than 3 cm away from the tumor edge.

The material sequenced was distant non-tumor lung tissue. Receptor source: a woman aged 55-70 years with non-small cell lung cancer.

Concerning this clonotype: It is likely a read error, because the conserved phenylalanine at the end of the CDR3 is missing. The chain links TRBV29-1 to TRBJ1-1; D ambiguous. Germline CDR1 SQVTM, CDR2 ANQGSEA. This CDR3 has 14 residues. The CDR3 reads CSIEGKAGNTEAFL. The CDR3 DNA reads as TGCAGCATTGAAGGGAAAGCAGGGAACACTGAAGCTTTCTTA.

This rearrangement joins TRBV4-2 to TRBJ1-1, with 8 bases that match TRBD1. With 6 bases clipped from V and 4 bases from J, the junction kept 13 bases outside the gene matches. Germline V gene sequence: CDR1 LGHNA, CDR2 YNFKEQ. CDR3 length: 16 residues. The CDR3 DNA sequence: TGTGCCAGCAGTCAAAAAGGCAGGACAGGGCTCACTGAAGCTTTCTTT. Translating it yields CASSQKGRTGLTEAFF.

On this clonotype: Because the CDR3 is missing its conserved closing phenylalanine or tryptophan, this is likely a read error. The V gene is TRBV30, the J gene TRBJ1-1, with TRBD1 identical over 9 bases. The V segment lost 2 bases and the J segment 1 base; nucleotides outside the gene matches: 5. Per the germline V gene, CDR1 is GTSNPN and CDR2 is SVGIG (reference sequence). The CDR3 loop spans 15 amino acids. CDR3 nucleotides: TGTGCCTGGAGTAGGGACAGGGACCGGAACACTGAAGCTTTCTCT. It encodes CAWSRDRDRNTEAFS.

This sequence joins TRBV4-3 and TRBJ2-1, with D perhaps matching TRBD1 or TRBD2 (6 bases each). The length of the CDR3 is 14 residues. CDR1 and CDR2 from the germline V gene are LGHNA and YSLEER. DNA for the CDR3: TGCACCAACAGCCGGGGGCTAACCTACAATGAGCAGTTCTTC. This gives the protein CTNSRGLTYNEQFF.

Concerning this clonotype: Germline and junction disagree at one end, which may indicate a read error. The rearrangement uses TRBV28 and TRBJ1-2, with 9 bases identical to TRBD1. The length of the CDR3 is 16 residues. Germline V gives CDR1 MDHEN, CDR2 SYDVKM. The CDR3 DNA reads TGTACCAGTACCCCCTGGCATTCGGGACAGGGAAATGGCTACACCTTC. The encoded protein is CTSTPWHSGQGNGYTF.

As to this clonotype: One end of the junction varies from germline; a read error may be responsible. J is TRBJ2-1 and V is TRBV4-1; D remains unclear. The CDR3 loop spans 15 amino acids. CDR1 and CDR2 from the germline V gene are MGHRA and YSYEKL. CDR3 loop: CASNQDTGTYNKQFF. In DNA form, the CDR3 reads TGCGCCAGCAACCAAGATACCGGAACTTACAATAAGCAGTTCTTC.

Many counts were recorded for this clonotype. The V call is TRBV14, the J call TRBJ2-6; no definite D call. The CDR3 extends over 12 amino acids. Trimming took 2 bases from V and 5 from J, leaving 1 base between them. Looked up from germline, CDR1 is SGHDN and CDR2 is FVKESK. CDR3 bases: TGTGCCAGCAGCCAAAGGGCCAACGTCCTGACTTTC. Translation: CASSQRANVLTF. The whole variable domain, remainder taken from reference TRBV14 and TRBJ2-6, is EAGVTQFPSHSVIEKGQTVTLRCDPISGHDNLYWYRRVMGKEIKFLLHFVKESKQDESGMPNNRFLAERTGGTYSTLKVQPAELEDSGVYFCASSQRANVLTFGAGSRLTVL.

On this clonotype itself: A read error may be the cause here, since a much bigger clone is one base away. The chain uses TRBV20-1 and TRBJ1-5; D is perhaps TRBD1 (5 bases). Germline V gene lookup returns CDR1 DFQATT and CDR2 SNEGSKA (reference sequence). V was clipped by 7 bases and J by 2 bases, with 21 bases between them. CDR3 size: 16 residues. For the CDR3, the DNA is TGCAGTGTTAGTGGAGGGACGGGGGACGGCAATCAGCCCCAGCATTTT. This gives the protein CSVSGGTGDGNQPQHF.

A remark on this clonotype: The conserved final phenylalanine or tryptophan is absent from the CDR3, which likely points to a read error. The rearrangement uses TRBV10-3 and TRBJ2-7; 12 bases match TRBD2. Germline CDR1 and CDR2: ENHRY and SYGVKD. This CDR3 comprises 15 residues. With V trimmed by 10 bases and J by 7 bases, 14 bases remained unmatched. CDR3 loop: CATRLAGGDLLEQYI. In DNA form, the CDR3 reads TGTGCCACCCGGCTAGCGGGAGGGGATCTTCTTGAGCAGTACATC.

This clonotype came up many times. This chain joins TRBV5-4 and TRBJ2-3, with D unresolved. CDR1 and CDR2 from the germline V gene are SGHNT and YYREEE (reference sequence). Trimming removed 4 bases from V and 2 bases from J, with 11 bases in between. The CDR3 loop spans 14 amino acids. The CDR3 loop is CASSAARPTDTQYF. The CDR3 DNA follows: TGTGCCAGCAGCGCAGCTAGACCCACAGATACGCAGTATTTT. The entire variable domain, with the rest obtained from reference TRBV5-4 and TRBJ2-3, is as follows: ETGVTQSPTHLIKTRGQQVTLRCSSQSGHNTVSWYQQALGQGPQFIFQYYREEENGRGNFPPRFSGLQFPNYSSELNVNALELDDSALYLCASSAARPTDTQYFGPGTRLTVL.

Concerning this clonotype itself: The germline gene is not matched at one end of the junction; a read error may be the cause. V gene TRBV6-1 combines with J gene TRBJ1-2, with D possibly TRBD1 on 6 matching bases. The CDR3 totals 15 residues. CDR1 MNHNS and CDR2 SASEGT come from the germline V gene. CDR3 DNA: TGTGCCAGTAGTGGAACAGGGTTTTCCAACTATGGCTACACCTTC. Protein: CASSGTGFSNYGYTF.

In the case of this clonotype: A junction end diverges from the germline sequence, so it may reflect a read error. The rearrangement joins TRBV12-3 or TRBV12-4 to TRBJ2-2, with a tentative D call TRBD1 (6 bases). The length of the CDR3 is 13 residues. CDR3 sequence (DNA): TGTGCCGGCAGACGCCAGGGGACCGGGGAACTGTTTTTT. Translating gives CAGRRQGTGELFF.

Many counts were recorded for this clonotype. This rearrangement joins TRBV7-9 to TRBJ2-3; D is tentatively TRBD1 or TRBD2 (5 bases each). Trimming left V 0 bases short and J 4 bases short, with 14 bases between. The V gene's germline CDR1 is SEHNR and CDR2 FQNEAQ (reference sequence). The CDR3 is made up of 16 amino acids. For the CDR3, the DNA is TGTGCCAGCAGCTTAGCGAGGGGACCACTTCCAGATACGCAGTATTTT. Residues: CASSLARGPLPDTQYF. Full variable domain (rest looked up from reference TRBV7-9 and TRBJ2-3): DTGVSQNPRHKITKRGQNVTFRCDPISEHNRLYWYRQTLGQGPEFLTYFQNEAQLEKSRLLSDRFSAERPKGSFSTLEIQRTEQGDSAMYLCASSLARGPLPDTQYFGPGTRLTVL.

This clonotype was picked up a small number of times. One base away lies a much larger clone, so this may be a sequencing read error. CDR3 in DNA: TGTACCAGCAGTTTATGGGACCAGATCTCCTACAATGAGCAGTTCTTC. Protein sequence: CTSSLWDQISYNEQFF. The rearrangement links TRBV28 to TRBJ2-1, with D perhaps being TRBD1 or TRBD2 (5 bases each). CDR1 is MDHEN, CDR2 SYDVKM, per germline. The CDR3 is 16 amino acids.

As for this clonotype: A much larger clone differs by one base, so this may be a read error. The missing conserved phenylalanine or tryptophan at the end of this CDR3 makes a read error likely. V is TRBV28 and J is TRBJ2-3, with D possibly called TRBD1 or TRBD2 (5 bases each). The V end lost 8 bases, the J end lost 2 bases, and 11 bases lay between the germline ends. The CDR3 runs to 13 residues. Germline lookup yields CDR1 MDHEN and CDR2 SYDVKM. Here the CDR3 reads CASQRDLTDTQYL. The CDR3 bases are TGTGCCAGCCAAAGGGACCTCACAGATACGCAGTATTTA.

Concerning this clonotype: A much larger clonotype is one base distant, so this may be a read error. The chain couples TRBV20-1 to TRBJ1-2; D is undetermined. This CDR3 spans 14 amino acids. Germline V gene data show CDR1 as DFQATT and CDR2 as SNEGSKA (reference sequence). CDR3 protein: CSARDGLANYCYTF. Written as DNA, the CDR3 is TGCAGTGCTAGAGATGGGCTAGCTAACTATTGCTACACCTTC.

Remarks on this clonotype: Its ends do not fully match the called genes, so a read error is possible. The rearrangement links TRBV12-3 or TRBV12-4 to TRBJ2-3; TRBD2 aligns across 8 bases. The CDR3 spans 16 residues. The CDR3 sequence is CACSFNRAGGTDTQYF. CDR3 DNA sequence: TGTGCCTGCAGTTTTAACCGGGCGGGAGGCACAGATACACAGTATTTT.

This clonotype was found many times. The CDR3 loop is CSAEKIPRNEQYF. In nucleotides, the CDR3 is TGCAGTGCCGAGAAAATACCTAGAAACGAGCAGTACTTC. This sequence joins TRBV20-1 and TRBJ2-7; D unresolved. CDR1 is DFQATT, CDR2 SNEGSKA, per germline (reference sequence). The CDR3 has 13 residues. V lost 6 bases and J lost 5, with 17 bases in between.

A note on this clonotype: A much larger clone differs by one base, so this may be a read error. V gene TRBV28 combines with J gene TRBJ1-5; no firm D call. The germline V gene encodes CDR1 MDHEN and CDR2 SYDVKM. This CDR3 contains 16 residues. Written as DNA, the CDR3 is TGTGCCAGCCTCCCTCCGACCGGCTATAGCAATCAGTCCCAGCATTTT. It yields the protein CASLPPTGYSNQSQHF.

On this clonotype: This sequence may be a read error, since a much larger clone differs from it by one base. The V call is TRBV7-9, the J call TRBJ1-2; 7 bases agree with TRBD1. Germline CDR1 SEHNR, CDR2 FQNEAQ (reference sequence). V was clipped by 6 bases and J by 3 bases; unmatched bases: 16. This CDR3 has 17 residues. The CDR3 sequence is CASSPGSTGADDYGYTF. DNA for the CDR3: TGTGCCAGCAGTCCCGGGTCTACAGGGGCTGATGACTATGGCTACACCTTC. The full variable domain, rest sourced from reference TRBV7-9 and TRBJ1-2, is DTGVSQNPRHKITKRGQNVTFRCDPISEHNRLYWYRQTLGQGPEFLTYFQNEAQLEKSRLLSDRFSAERPKGSFSTLEIQRTEQGDSAMYLCASSPGSTGADDYGYTFGSGTRLTVV.

At least ten counts were recorded for this clonotype. CDR3 in DNA: TGCAGTGCTAGCGGCGGGCGTGAAGCTTTCTTT. This translates into CSASGGREAFF. The chain combines TRBV20-1 with TRBJ1-1; D not resolved. This CDR3 contains 11 residues. Germline values: CDR1 DFQATT, CDR2 SNEGSKA (reference sequence). Trimming removed 3 bases at V and 7 bases at J, with 9 bases between.

As regards this clonotype: Germline and junction disagree at one end, which may indicate a read error. The chain joins TRBV7-6 to TRBJ2-1; tentative D call: TRBD1 (5 bases). This CDR3 has 15 residues. Looked up from germline, CDR1 is SGHVS and CDR2 is FNYEAQ. The CDR3 loop reads CANSSGCSSYNEQFF. Here the CDR3 DNA reads TGTGCCAACAGCTCAGGGTGCAGCTCCTACAATGAGCAGTTCTTC.

As concerns this clonotype: A much more abundant neighbour one base away suggests this may be a read error. This sequence joins TRBV20-1 and TRBJ2-5; 8 bases agree with TRBD2. Germline-derived CDR1 and CDR2 are DFQATT and SNEGSKA (reference sequence). The CDR3 runs 15 residues. V lost 6 bases, J lost 7 bases, and 16 bases stayed unmatched. This CDR3 reads CSAHPSGRAGGTQYF. In nucleotides, the CDR3 is TGCAGTGCCCATCCCTCCGGGAGGGCGGGAGGGACCCAGTACTTC.

Worth noting for this clonotype: A much more abundant neighbour one base away suggests this may be a read error. V is TRBV28 and J is TRBJ1-4; no clear D. CDR3 size: 11 residues. Germline values: CDR1 MDHEN, CDR2 SYDVKM. V shed 8 bases and J shed 9 bases, with 10 bases lying between them. The CDR3 DNA reads as TGTGCCAGCCGAGATAACAAAAAACTGTTTTTT. Residues: CASRDNKKLFF.

The chain combines TRBV6-5 with TRBJ2-5; D possibly corresponds to TRBD1 (6 bases). Per the germline V gene, CDR1 is MNHEY and CDR2 is SVGAGI. This CDR3 has 15 residues. V lost 9 bases and J 2 bases, leaving 19 bases between the germline ends. The CDR3 sequence is CASRRTEGRQETQYF. The CDR3 nucleotides are TGTGCCAGTAGACGGACAGAGGGCCGTCAAGAGACCCAGTACTTC.

This clonotype showed up just a few times. Just one base apart from a much larger clone, this may be a read error. The V call is TRBV12-3 or TRBV12-4, the J call TRBJ1-2, with unresolved D. This CDR3 has 13 residues. The CDR3 nucleotides read TGTGTCAGCAGTTTTAGTCGCAACCATGGCTACACCTTC. Its protein is CVSSFSRNHGYTF.

For this clonotype: The junction and the germline gene differ at one end; a read error may be behind it. This chain links TRBV5-4 with TRBJ2-7; 7 bases are a match to TRBD1. This CDR3 comprises 14 residues. Germline CDR1 reads SGHNT; CDR2 reads YYREEE (reference sequence). The CDR3: CASSMGQSSYEQYF. CDR3 DNA: TGTGCTAGCAGCATGGGACAGTCCTCATACGAGCAGTACTTC.

The sample holds a few counts of this clonotype. A read error may explain this, as a much larger clone is one base away. This chain joins TRBV6-5 and TRBJ2-1; 7 bases agree with TRBD1. V dropped 7 bases and J dropped 6; count of bases not matched to a gene: 6. Germline assignment: CDR1 MNHEY and CDR2 SVGAGI. The CDR3 is 13 residues long. CDR3 protein: CASTTRDSNEQFF. Written as DNA, the CDR3 is TGTGCCAGCACTACCCGGGACAGCAATGAGCAGTTCTTC.

Comments on this clonotype: No conserved phenylalanine or tryptophan ends this CDR3, so it is likely a read error. It is unclear where the CDR3 begins or ends on the DNA, so no DNA is shown, and the CDR3 is as TCRdb lists it. V is TRBV12-3 or TRBV12-4 and J is TRBJ2-3. The CDR3 extends over 15 residues, inclusive of both ends. CDR3 region: CASSLLGFYTDTQNV.

Details on this clonotype: Compared with germline, one end of the junction differs, possibly owing to a read error. The chain joins TRBV14 to TRBJ1-1, with TRBD1 matching over 7 bases. CDR3 length: 12 residues. Germline V gene data show CDR1 as SGHDN and CDR2 as FVKESK. The CDR3 here is CVSSLDRMEAFF. CDR3 coding DNA: TGTGTCAGCAGCCTGGACAGGATGGAAGCTTTCTTT.

This clonotype has a handful of counts. The rearrangement links TRBV2 to TRBJ2-2; D perhaps matches TRBD2 (6 bases). Germline loops: CDR1 SNHLY, CDR2 FYNNEI. V lost 3 bases and J 7 bases, leaving 15 bases between the germline ends. There are 15 residues in the CDR3. CDR3 sequence: CASSDRLGTDGELFF. The CDR3 coding sequence is TGTGCCAGCAGTGACCGACTAGGGACCGACGGGGAGCTGTTTTTT.

This clonotype has only a few counts. A read error may explain this, as a much larger clone is one base away. Given the absence of the conserved phenylalanine or tryptophan at the CDR3 end, a read error is likely. This sequence joins TRBV28 and TRBJ1-6; D uncertain. This CDR3 is 12 amino acids long. V was trimmed by 6 bases and J by 4 bases, leaving 4 bases between them. Germline V gene sequence: CDR1 MDHEN, CDR2 SYDVKM. CDR3 residues: CASSPYNSPLHY. DNA of the CDR3: TGTGCCAGCAGCCCGTATAATTCACCCCTCCACTAT.